The TCR beta chain described here comes from a study of blood T cells in healthy people across ages. Sample-barcoded 5' priming and a J-beta primer mix drove a second PCR of about 7 to 12 cycles. Each sample yielded at least 3 million CDR3-containing paired-end reads. Using its own MiXCR run on the 5' RACE reads, TCRdb lists one record per CDR3 protein. Here the sample spans over 1.5 million distinct CDR3 sequences, roughly 50% being singletons. Germline CDR1 reads SGHRS; CDR2 reads YFSETQ. The CDR3 loop spans 17 amino acids. Trimming cost V 0 bases and J 2 bases, with 16 bases left between them. Total RNA was extracted at no less than 5 micrograms per sample.

V is TRBV5-1 and J is TRBJ2-3; possibly TRBD1 or TRBD2 for D (6 bases each). Sequencing was carried out using blood. This sequence originates from a woman between 40 and 50 years old in good health. The CDR3 here is CASSLGTAGSNTDTQYF. CDR3 sequence (DNA): TGCGCCAGCAGCTTGGGGACAGCGGGCTCAAACACAGATACGCAGTATTTT.